Given below is one TCR beta chain in context. The data are from a study of blood T cell repertoires in COVID-19. The V gene lost 4 bases and the J gene lost 2 bases, with 25 bases spanning the gap. The germline gives CDR1 LNHDA, CDR2 SQIVND (reference sequence). The CDR3 totals 19 residues. TCRdb's copy holds only in-frame clones and misses some; the assay was immunoSEQ multiplex PCR. Among 300,000 to 350,000 clones listed, 80% to 95% were seen once. A Seattle source enrolled patients during active infection and followed them longitudinally. Sequencing used peripheral blood. This TCR was sampled from a woman under 40 with COVID-19, enrolled during active disease. The chain uses TRBV19 and TRBJ2-3; tentatively, D is TRBD2 (5 bases). Here the CDR3 DNA reads TGTGCCAGTAGTAACCCGGGGAAGGGAGACCTGGGTAACACAGATACGCAGTATTTT. Translating it yields CASSNPGKGDLGNTDTQYF.